The 10 T cell receptor beta chains reported below all come from one sample, sequenced in a study of post-analysis software for immune sequencing data. Study-wide findings and caveats: When patients were compared with controls, four or five TRBV segments were more frequent, TRBV5-6, TRBV5-1 and TRBV20-1 among them.

Unique-molecular-identifier-tagged TCR beta cDNA libraries were used. TCRdb used MiXCR to reprocess the PCR reads, holding one entry per CDR3 protein. The table shows some 450,000 distinct CDR3 sequences, with under 55% occurring only once. The antigens these receptors bind are not known. Sample: blood. The receptor set was obtained from a girl under 18 with multiple sclerosis.

Turning to this clonotype: The junction shows a germline mismatch at one end, possibly a read error. The genes are TRBV4-2 and TRBJ1-2; 7 bases agree with TRBD1. CDR1 and CDR2 (germline): LGHNA, YNFKEQ. The CDR3 runs to 13 residues. This CDR3 reads CVSSQPGTAGYTF. CDR3 nucleotides: TGTGTCAGCAGCCAACCCGGGACAGCTGGCTACACCTTC.

This chain links TRBV12-3 or TRBV12-4 with TRBJ1-3, with D unclear. The germline V and J ends were trimmed by 4 bases and 0 bases, with 13 bases remaining between them. The CDR3 extends over 16 amino acids. CDR3 loop: CASSSINSYSGNTIYF. CDR3 in DNA: TGTGCCAGCAGTTCCATTAACAGCTACTCTGGAAACACCATATATTTT.

Concerning this clonotype itself: A read error may produce the germline difference seen at one junction end. V and J are TRBV20-1 and TRBJ2-1, with TRBD2 identical over 10 bases. The CDR3 consists of 16 residues. Germline CDR1 and CDR2: DFQATT and SNEGSKA (reference sequence). CDR3 protein: CSAPQFTSGTYNGQFF. CDR3 bases: TGCAGTGCTCCTCAGTTTACTAGCGGGACTTACAATGGGCAGTTCTTC.

The chain has TRBV4-2 and TRBJ2-1; maybe TRBD1 (6 bases). V shed 1 base and J shed 6 bases, with 16 bases lying between them. Germline CDR1 LGHNA, CDR2 YNFKEQ. The CDR3 is made up of 16 amino acids. The CDR3 protein is CASSQGRQGSINEQFF. As DNA, the CDR3 is TGTGCCAGCAGCCAAGGTCGGCAGGGGAGTATCAATGAGCAGTTCTTC.

This clonotype was seen a few times. The chain is built from TRBV5-1 and TRBJ2-1, with D maybe TRBD1 (6 bases). The CDR3 consists of 14 residues. The V end lost 0 bases, the J end lost 7 bases, and 11 bases lay between the germline ends. The V gene's germline CDR1 is SGHRS and CDR2 YFSETQ. The DNA for the CDR3 is TGCGCCAGCAGCTTGGTTAGGGGGTTGAATGAGCAGTTCTTC. Translating it yields CASSLVRGLNEQFF.

This clonotype was observed a few times. The rearrangement links TRBV6-5 to TRBJ2-1; 7 bases are a match to TRBD2. This CDR3 contains 17 residues. In germline, CDR1 is MNHEY, CDR2 SVGAGI. J was trimmed by 4 bases and V by 2 bases; bases with no gene match: 11. Written as DNA, the CDR3 is TGTGCCAGCAGTTACGGTGACGTAGCGGGTGGATACAATGAGCAGTTCTTC. It translates to CASSYGDVAGGYNEQFF.

Notes on this clonotype: Likely a read error: the CDR3 ends without its conserved phenylalanine or tryptophan. V usage is TRBV24-1 and J usage is TRBJ2-1; perhaps TRBD2 as D (6 bases). CDR3 size: 15 residues. V lost 3 bases and J lost 5, with 13 bases in between. Germline-derived CDR1 and CDR2 are KGHDR and SFDVKD. This CDR3 is CATSDPGRDDNEQFL. The CDR3 DNA reads TGTGCCACCAGTGATCCCGGGCGGGACGACAATGAGCAGTTCTTA.

The chain links TRBV4-1 to TRBJ2-3; possible D gene TRBD2, 6 bases. Trimming removed 0 bases from V and 3 bases from J, with 10 bases in between. This CDR3 has 15 amino acids. The germline V gene has CDR1 MGHRA and CDR2 YSYEKL. CDR3 coding DNA: TGCGCCAGCAGCCAAGAAGGGCGGGGAACAGATACGCAGTATTTT. It is translated as CASSQEGRGTDTQYF.

This chain uses TRBV29-1 with TRBJ1-2, with D tentatively TRBD1 (5 bases). The CDR3 runs 13 residues. Germline V gene lookup returns CDR1 SQVTM and CDR2 ANQGSEA. V lost 1 base and J lost 4, with 10 bases in between. CDR3 bases: TGCAGCGTTGAAGGGGGGATTGGCTATGGCTACACCTTC. Translation: CSVEGGIGYGYTF.

The chain carries TRBV29-1 and TRBJ2-5; unclear D gene. Germline V lookup: CDR1 SQVTM, CDR2 ANQGSEA. V was trimmed by 1 base and J by 5 bases, leaving 5 bases between them. There are 11 residues in the CDR3. The CDR3 nucleotides are TGCAGCGTTGAAGTATGGGAGACCCAGTACTTC. Its translation: CSVEVWETQYF.